These 24 T cell receptor beta chains originate from one sample sequenced in a study of blood T cell repertoires in COVID-19. Sequencing was performed with immunoSEQ multiplex PCR; in TCRdb, only in-frame clones are kept and a portion is missing. The profile shows over 85,000 clones, about 83% of them singletons. Material: peripheral blood. These receptors all stem from a woman between 70 and 85 years old with acute or convalescent COVID-19.

V usage is TRBV7-9 and J usage is TRBJ1-4, with 8 bases fitting TRBD1. This CDR3 comprises 15 residues. J gave up 8 bases and V 4 bases, and 9 bases lay outside the gene matches. The germline V gene has CDR1 SEHNR and CDR2 FQNEAQ (reference sequence). CDR3 nucleotide sequence: TGTGCCAGCAGCTCTACCAGGGGGCGTGGGGAAAAACTGTTTTTT. Protein: CASSSTRGRGEKLFF.

This clone was detected only a few times. The rearrangement uses TRBV15 and TRBJ1-6; 8 bases align to TRBD1. The J segment lost 5 bases and the V segment lost 3 bases, leaving 9 bases of the junction unmatched. The CDR3 runs to 17 residues. Germline V gives CDR1 LNHNV, CDR2 YYDKDF (reference sequence). CDR3 loop: CATSSYGQGQHNSPLHF. CDR3 DNA sequence: TGTGCCACCAGCAGCTACGGACAGGGCCAACATAATTCACCCCTCCACTTT.

This chain joins TRBV3-1 (or the pseudogene TRBV3-2) and TRBJ1-4; no clear D gene. This CDR3 has 14 amino acids. The germline CDR1 and CDR2 sequences are LGHDT and YNNKEL (reference sequence). The V end lost 4 bases, the J end lost 7 bases, and 13 bases lay between the germline ends. The CDR3 sequence: CASSPSGVSEKLFF. For the CDR3, the DNA is TGTGCCAGCAGCCCGAGCGGTGTGAGTGAAAAACTGTTTTTT.

This sequence joins TRBV6-5 and TRBJ2-4; D is perhaps TRBD2 (5 bases). The CDR3 runs to 12 residues. The germline CDR1 and CDR2 sequences are MNHEY and SVGAGI. The CDR3: CVGVSPRNIQYF. DNA for the CDR3: TGTGTCGGGGTATCGCCTCGAAACATTCAGTACTTC.

The chain recombines TRBV5-1 with TRBJ1-1; D possibly corresponds to TRBD1 (5 bases). In germline, CDR1 is SGHRS, CDR2 YFSETQ. The CDR3 spans 13 residues. Trimming pared 7 bases from V and 1 base from J, leaving 11 bases between. The CDR3 region has the DNA TGCGCCAGCGCTAAACAGGAGAACACTGAAGCTTTCTTT. This encodes CASAKQENTEAFF.

V is TRBV5-1 and J is TRBJ2-7; the D is unclear. Trimming removed 4 bases from V and 3 bases from J, with 8 bases in between. From germline, CDR1 is SGHRS and CDR2 YFSETQ. CDR3 length: 12 amino acids. In nucleotides, the CDR3 is TGCGCCAGCAGCCCGCCCAGCTACGAGCAGTACTTC. Amino acids: CASSPPSYEQYF. The whole variable domain, remainder taken from reference TRBV5-1 and TRBJ2-7, is KAGVTQTPRYLIKTRGQQVTLSCSPISGHRSVSWYQQTPGQGLQFLFEYFSETQRNKGNFPGRFSGRQFSNSRSEMNVSTLELGDSALYLCASSPPSYEQYFGPGTRLTVT.

The table lists this clone with a few counts. The CDR3 region is CATSRTSNIDNEQFF. The CDR3 DNA reads TGCGCCACCTCCCGGACTAGCAACATAGACAATGAGCAGTTCTTC. The chain combines TRBV5-1 with TRBJ2-1, with 8 bases aligning to TRBD2. This CDR3 contains 15 residues. Trimming removed 9 bases from V and 5 bases from J; junction bases left unmatched: 13. Germline CDR1 SGHRS, CDR2 YFSETQ.

The chain carries TRBV2 and TRBJ2-1; 16 bases fit TRBD2. Germline values: CDR1 SNHLY, CDR2 FYNNEI. The CDR3 length is 15 residues. V lost 6 bases and J lost 9; bases outside the gene matches: 5. CDR3 bases: TGTGCCAGCAGGGAGGGACTAGCGGGGGGGCTTGAGCAGTTCTTC. This encodes CASREGLAGGLEQFF. Filled out from reference TRBV2 and TRBJ2-1, the complete variable domain reads EPEVTQTPSHQVTQMGQEVILRCVPISNHLYFYWYRQILGQKVEFLVSFYNNEISEKSEIFDDQFSVERPDGSNFTLKIRSTKLEDSAMYFCASREGLAGGLEQFFGPGTRLTVL.

This chain joins TRBV2 and TRBJ1-4; D is undetermined. Trimming removed 9 bases at V and 2 bases at J, with 13 bases between. Germline loops: CDR1 SNHLY, CDR2 FYNNEI. The CDR3 runs to 14 residues. Here the CDR3 DNA reads TGTGCCAGTACAAGGCGGGCCACTAATGAAAAACTGTTTTTT. This translates into CASTRRATNEKLFF.

This chain joins TRBV28 and TRBJ2-2; 8 bases map to TRBD1. Trimming removed 8 bases from V and 6 bases from J; junction bases left unmatched: 8. The CDR3 extends over 14 amino acids. CDR1 is MDHEN, CDR2 SYDVKM, per germline. CDR3 nucleotide sequence: TGTGCCAGCCGGCAGGGGGCAGGGTCCGGGGAGCTGTTTTTT. Translating it yields CASRQGAGSGELFF.

V usage is TRBV10-2 and J usage is TRBJ1-1; D remains ambiguous. Germline V gene lookup returns CDR1 WSHSY and CDR2 SAAADI. The V end lost 2 bases, the J end lost 0 bases, and 10 bases lay between the germline ends. The CDR3 extends over 15 amino acids. CDR3 DNA: TGCGCCAGCAGTGAGGTTCGGCGGTTGAACACTGAAGCTTTCTTT. Translating gives CASSEVRRLNTEAFF.

This clone was recorded a few times. DNA for the CDR3: TGCGCCAGCAGCCCCGGACAGCCCTACGAGCAGTACTTC. Translation gives CASSPGQPYEQYF. The genes are TRBV4-1 and TRBJ2-7; a weak D match, TRBD1 (6 bases). Trimming shortened V by 4 bases and J by 2 bases, and 9 bases separated the two germline ends. The CDR3 spans 13 residues. Germline V gives CDR1 MGHRA, CDR2 YSYEKL.

J is TRBJ2-7 and V is TRBV5-1, with D possibly matching TRBD1 (6 bases). This CDR3 spans 15 amino acids. The germline V gene has CDR1 SGHRS and CDR2 YFSETQ. V lost 4 bases to trimming and J lost 2 bases, with 16 bases between them. The CDR3 loop is CASSPTGTRTYEQYF. The CDR3 nucleotides are TGCGCCAGCAGCCCCACAGGGACCCGGACCTACGAGCAGTACTTC.

V usage is TRBV27 and J usage is TRBJ1-1; 7 bases line up with TRBD1. This CDR3 is built from 13 residues. Germline values: CDR1 MNHEY, CDR2 SMNVEV (reference sequence). The V and J ends lost 5 bases and 11 bases, in that order; junction bases with no gene match: 11. CDR3 loop: CASSGLNRGDAFF. CDR3 nucleotide sequence: TGTGCCAGCAGTGGACTAAACAGGGGAGACGCTTTCTTT.

This rearrangement joins TRBV15 to TRBJ2-5; the D gene is possibly TRBD2 (6 bases). The ends were cut back, 0 bases at V and 9 bases at J, with 8 bases in the middle. The CDR3 is 12 residues long. Per germline, CDR1 LNHNV and CDR2 YYDKDF (reference sequence). CDR3 DNA sequence: TGTGCCACCAGCAGAGATACGGGGGCCCAGTACTTC. Translation: CATSRDTGAQYF.

CDR3 nucleotide sequence: TGCGCCAGCAGCCCTATCAGCGGGGAACGGTACGAGCAGTACTTC. This gives the protein CASSPISGERYEQYF. This chain connects TRBV5-1 to TRBJ2-7; 7 positions agree with TRBD2. From germline, CDR1 is SGHRS and CDR2 YFSETQ. Trimming removed 4 bases from V and 4 bases from J; junction bases left unmatched: 11. The CDR3 is 15 residues long.

The chain uses TRBV28 and TRBJ2-1, with TRBD2 as a possible D gene (5 bases). This CDR3 spans 14 amino acids. The germline V gene has CDR1 MDHEN and CDR2 SYDVKM. The germline V and J ends were trimmed by 8 bases and 7 bases, with 18 bases remaining between them. CDR3 DNA sequence: TGTGCCAGCTTGGGGAGAGATAATCGGAATGAGCAGTTCTTC. As protein: CASLGRDNRNEQFF.

V gene TRBV11-2 combines with J gene TRBJ1-3; D gene unclear. Trimming left V 4 bases short and J 2 bases short, with 9 bases between. In germline, CDR1 is SGHAT, CDR2 FQNNGV. This CDR3 has 14 amino acids. The CDR3 here is CASSSRLAGNTIYF. The CDR3 DNA is TGTGCCAGCAGCTCGAGGCTTGCTGGAAACACCATATATTTT.

The rearrangement links TRBV28 to TRBJ2-7; 9 bases are shared with TRBD1. From germline, CDR1 is MDHEN and CDR2 SYDVKM. The V segment lost 1 base and the J segment 5 bases; nucleotides outside the gene matches: 6. The CDR3 is made up of 15 amino acids. The CDR3: CASSLSGQGENEQYF. The CDR3, as DNA: TGTGCCAGCAGTTTATCGGGACAGGGCGAGAACGAGCAGTACTTC.

The chain joins TRBV5-1 to TRBJ1-6; 7 nucleotides line up with TRBD1. Trimming at V came to 1 base and at J to 7 bases, leaving 5 bases not matched to a gene. Germline lookup yields CDR1 SGHRS and CDR2 YFSETQ. The CDR3 has 15 amino acids. CDR3 amino acids: CASSLLGTENSPLHF. For the CDR3, the DNA is TGCGCCAGCAGCTTGTTAGGGACAGAGAATTCACCCCTCCACTTT.

The chain uses TRBV7-9 and TRBJ1-5, with 7 bases lining up with TRBD1. This CDR3 contains 15 residues. Germline V gene sequence: CDR1 SEHNR, CDR2 FQNEAQ (reference sequence). Losses at the gene ends were 0 bases for V and 8 bases for J; bases not matched to a gene: 7. The CDR3 bases are TGTGCCAGCAGCTTAGCGACAGGGATCGAAGAGCCCCAGCATTTT. The encoded protein is CASSLATGIEEPQHF.

This chain uses TRBV7-3 with TRBJ1-1; D not resolved. The germline V and J ends were trimmed by 2 bases and 1 base, with 11 bases remaining between them. Per germline, CDR1 SGHTA and CDR2 FQGTGA. This CDR3 contains 15 residues. CDR3 DNA sequence: TGTGCCAGCAGCTTACTGGGCAGTACGAACACTGAAGCTTTCTTT. It specifies CASSLLGSTNTEAFF. Filled out from reference TRBV7-3 and TRBJ1-1, the complete variable domain reads GAGVSQTPSNKVTEKGKYVELRCDPISGHTALYWYRQSLGQGPEFLIYFQGTGAADDSGLPNDRFFAVRPEGSVSTLKIQRTERGDSAVYLCASSLLGSTNTEAFFGQGTRLTVV.

On this clone itself: Other DNA variants within this sample encode the same CDR3. The V and J genes are TRBV4-1 and TRBJ1-2; 9 bases line up with TRBD1. The CDR3 length is 15 residues. The ends lost 4 bases at V and 0 bases at J; junction bases unmatched: 3. Germline V gene lookup returns CDR1 MGHRA and CDR2 YSYEKL. CDR3 DNA: TGCGCCAGCAGCCCCGGACAGGGGCCTAACTATGGCTACACCTTC. This encodes CASSPGQGPNYGYTF.

The rearrangement uses TRBV4-1 and TRBJ1-5; D possibly corresponds to TRBD1 (6 bases). Germline CDR1 is MGHRA and CDR2 is YSYEKL. The V gene lost 1 base and the J gene lost 6 bases, with 10 bases spanning the gap. The CDR3 has 14 residues. In DNA, the CDR3 is TGCGCCAGCAGCCAAGGTATAGGGGGTCAGCCCCAGCATTTT. It is translated as CASSQGIGGQPQHF.